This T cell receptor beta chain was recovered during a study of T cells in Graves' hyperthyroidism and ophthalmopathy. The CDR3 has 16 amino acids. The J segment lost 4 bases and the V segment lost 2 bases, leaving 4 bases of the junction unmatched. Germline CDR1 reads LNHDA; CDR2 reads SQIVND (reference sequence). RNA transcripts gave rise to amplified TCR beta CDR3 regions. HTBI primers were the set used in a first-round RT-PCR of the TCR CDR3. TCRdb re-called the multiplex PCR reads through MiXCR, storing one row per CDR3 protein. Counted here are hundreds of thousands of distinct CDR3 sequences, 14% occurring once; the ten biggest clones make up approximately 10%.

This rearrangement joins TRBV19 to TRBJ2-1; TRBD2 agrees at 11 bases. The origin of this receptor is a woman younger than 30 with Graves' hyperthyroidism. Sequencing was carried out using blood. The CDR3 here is CASSITLAGGYNEQFF. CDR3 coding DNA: TGTGCCAGTAGTATAACTCTAGCGGGAGGATACAATGAGCAGTTCTTC. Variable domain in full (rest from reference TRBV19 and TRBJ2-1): DGGITQSPKYLFRKEGQNVTLSCEQNLNHDAMYWYRQDPGQGLRLIYYSQIVNDFQKGDIAEGYSVSREKKESFPLTVTSAQKNPTAFYLCASSITLAGGYNEQFFGPGTRLTVL.